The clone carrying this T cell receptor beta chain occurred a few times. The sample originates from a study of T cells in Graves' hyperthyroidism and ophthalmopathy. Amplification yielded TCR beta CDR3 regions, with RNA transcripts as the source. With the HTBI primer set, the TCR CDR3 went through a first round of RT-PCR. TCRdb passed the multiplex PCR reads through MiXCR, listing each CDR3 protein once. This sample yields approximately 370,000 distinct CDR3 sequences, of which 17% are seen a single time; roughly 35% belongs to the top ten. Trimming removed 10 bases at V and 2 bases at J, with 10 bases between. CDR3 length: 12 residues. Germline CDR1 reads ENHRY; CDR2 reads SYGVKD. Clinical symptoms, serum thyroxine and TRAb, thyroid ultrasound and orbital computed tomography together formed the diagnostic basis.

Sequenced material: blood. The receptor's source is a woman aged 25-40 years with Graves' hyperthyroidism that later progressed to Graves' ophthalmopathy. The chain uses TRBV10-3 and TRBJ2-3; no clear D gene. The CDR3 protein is CATWGNTDTQYF. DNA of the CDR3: TGTGCCACCTGGGGAAACACAGATACGCAGTATTTT.